The text below deals with one TCR beta chain. This clone has only one observation. Its antigen is not yet known. The record has no base qualities; no much larger clone is one base away. These data come from a study of cytomegalovirus exposure and HLA in healthy donors listed by TCRdb under 2017. About the study as a whole: According to an earlier analysis of a few hundred of the donors, about 179 million T cells yielded 117 million unique TCR beta sequences and 276 Gb of sequence data. Genome-wide SNP genotypes for about 65% of the 666 donors were used in a later genetic analysis, which treated that subset as a discovery cohort. Every repertoire in the discovery cohort had been generated on one and the same sequencing platform. Of the 350 to 400 genotyped donors, approximately 83% fell in the genetic ancestry cluster associated with self-reported Caucasian donors. To predict cytomegalovirus infection status, the study brought together high-throughput TCR immunosequencing, statistical association of individual TCRs with disease status, and machine learning. Among 398 genotyped donors of the cohort, an average of around 250,000 unique TCR beta nucleotide sequences was sequenced per donor, of which 15% to 20% were non-productive. Roughly 310 gigabases of sequencing data and tens of millions of unique TCR sequences were included in an early release covering over 600 HLA-typed donors. Donor age, sex, ethnicity and CMV serostatus were collected together with the repertoire data. To study patterns of TCR occurrence, a later analysis re-analyzed previously published TCR beta repertoires from more than 550 donors and added high-resolution HLA genotyping. In the later analysis, no new phenotypic data were used to find candidate immune exposures; instead, reliance was placed on TCR beta sequences and their occurrence across donors. Using immunosequencing, the study profiled T cell repertoires from 550 to 750 subjects and related those repertoires to cytomegalovirus serostatus. The study aimed to test whether cataloging public T cell receptors could reveal signatures of past pathogen exposure. Typing coverage differed by locus: A, B, C, DRB1 and DQB1 were typed in roughly 629-630 donors, DQA1 in 522, DPA1 in 600 to 610, and DPB1 in just under 480. Roughly 5 DR-DQ haplotypes were handled as single units for association and clustering, since linkage in the cohort was strong. Both class I and class II loci were covered by HLA typing, at four-digit resolution. In an earlier analysis of around 540 of the donors, high-throughput TCR beta sequencing was used to judge whether each TCR beta V gene segment behaved as functional or pseudogenic. In addition to the first cohort of hundreds of subjects, a separate validation cohort of approximately 120 different subjects was used. What the work shows at the level of the full study, not this receptor alone: In vitro tests confirmed that a few of the cytomegalovirus-associated TCR beta chains recognize cytomegalovirus antigens. Linkage disequilibrium might explain the correlated functional status among segregating V segments, but an unknown experimental factor could not be excluded. Because counts were too low, about 18 rarely observed V segments, including chromosome 9 orphons, were left out of the earlier analysis of several hundred of the donors. CMV serostatus was the only immune exposure information available for the cohort. In a later analysis, HLA-associated TCR beta chains were found to be more clonally expanded and to have lower generation probabilities than equally common non-associated chains. Most TCR sequences were observed very rarely across donors, whereas some public TCRs were present in many individuals. The 87-base-pair reads could not distinguish some IMGT-functional V segments, including TRBV6-2 and TRBV6-3, so those segments were excluded. The authors suggested that the approach could potentially be extended to other disease states and immunological phenotypes. A later genetic analysis reported fewer N-insertions in productive TCRs among donors in an Asian-associated ancestry cluster than the roughly 620-donor mean. At a false discovery rate of 0.05, a later analysis linked about 16,000 TCR beta sequences to specific HLA alleles. Broadly in line with IMGT annotations, most TCR beta V segments showed up in productive rearrangements about 87% or about 30% of the time in an earlier analysis of about 500 of the donors. Cytomegalovirus status was reported to be diagnosed by the classifier with high specificity and sensitivity in both the original and validation cohorts. Strong co-occurrence of HLA alleles, especially DR and DQ, made assigning TCR associations to individual alleles difficult. Because HLA typing was unavailable for some donors at each locus, only the typed subset was used in association tests. In a later analysis, several top co-occurrence clusters were reported to appear linked to parvovirus B19, influenza, CMV and Epstein-Barr virus. In this cohort, only TCR beta chains were sequenced, and detectable features were limited by the absence of alpha or paired-chain data. In a later genetic analysis, a missense DCLRE1C variant was associated with V-gene and J-gene trimming of TCR beta chains, and the association was replicated in an independent cohort. The study listed 150 to 200 TCR beta chains as associated with cytomegalovirus. According to a later analysis, most CMV-associated TCR beta chains appeared to be HLA-restricted, and the HLA associations seemed to be driven largely by CMV exposure. A later analysis found that TCR association rates varied across HLA loci, with DRB1 alleles showing the most associated TCRs and HLA-C alleles the fewest. A group of highly shared sequence variants was considered likely to be a technical artifact of the sequencing pipeline. The presence/absence analyses assumed that sequencing depth was roughly uniform across donors, and that assumption may not be true. A further reported finding was that TCR beta sequences accurately predicted the HLA-A and HLA-B alleles for most subjects in the first cohort.

CDR1 and CDR2, looked up from the germline V gene, are LGHNA and YNFKEQ. Measured from the cysteine to the phenylalanine, the CDR3 is 14 residues long. Of all the DNA, just the CDR3 is kept, 42 bases in frame from base 1. In total, just over 650 healthy bone marrow donors made up the cohort. All cohort members were sampled while nominally healthy, although unrecorded immune exposures were likely present. The donor tested CMV seropositive and was one of the 289 seropositive cohort members. Each donor provided a peripheral blood sample, and peripheral blood mononuclear cells were used for TCR beta sequencing. Genomic DNA was extracted from the blood cell samples with the Qiagen DNeasy Blood Extraction Kit. The library was prepared using the immunoSEQ multiplex PCR assay. For the multiplex PCR, a mixture combining 60 forward primers for TCR Vbeta segments and 13 reverse primers for TCR Jbeta segments was used. A multiplex PCR assay on genomic DNA amplified the CDR3 region of rearranged TCR beta genes. Amplified TCR beta libraries were sequenced as 87-base-pair reads on the Illumina HiSeq System. Per the source publication's procedure: In a later analysis, about 80 million unique TCR beta chains were counted across the approximately 640 repertoires, and around 10 million of these chains were shared by at least two donors. Raw reads were error-corrected and collapsed into unique sequences with a nearest-neighbor algorithm that merged closely related sequences to remove PCR and sequencing errors. To assign V, D and J gene segments, CDR3 sequences were aligned to IMGT reference sequences. For a sequence to be retained, a match of at least six nucleotides was required to both a V gene segment and a J gene segment. Rearrangements were called productive when the CDR3 lacked stop codons and stayed in frame with V and J; all others were non-productive. CDR3 was defined according to IMGT convention as the region running from the second conserved V-encoded cysteine to the conserved J-encoded phenylalanine. The earlier analysis of around 640 of the donors excluded sequences that lacked an unambiguous match to a single V gene segment. In an earlier analysis of roughly 600 of the donors, a V segment was called functional when productive rearrangements were above 56.7%, and segregating when the standard deviation between donors exceeded 5%. A statistical classification framework was built to diagnose cytomegalovirus status from the catalog of TCR beta chain sequences. V and J gene assignment, in a later analysis, came from comparing TCR nucleotide sequences with IMGT/GENE-DB human TR gene sequences. Using the TCRdist pipeline, a later analysis assigned CDR3 sequences along with most-parsimonious VDJ recombination scenarios. In a later analysis, each TCR beta chain was defined by its CDR3 amino acid sequence together with its V-gene family, and reads without a unique V-gene family were excluded. A later analysis removed 592 highly shared, low-generation-probability nucleotide sequences to deal with suspected cross-contamination and a sequencing artifact. In a later analysis, a clonal expansion index for each public chain was calculated from normalized within-repertoire ranks of inferred template counts. In a later analysis, generation probabilities were computed using a VDJ recombination model fitted to out-of-frame rearrangements, and the results were checked against IGoR. A later analysis scored TCR-TCR, TCR-HLA and TCR-CMV co-occurrence with hypergeometric tests, applying a repertoire-size bias correction to TCR pairs. A later analysis estimated false discovery rates by permuting HLA or CMV assignments 20 times. In a later analysis, co-occurring TCRs were grouped with DBSCAN, and TCRdist sequence similarity was added when clustering was performed within HLA-allele-positive subsets. Co-occurrence clustering excluded repertoires with fewer than 30,000 or more than 120,000 public chains, plus five with anomalous nucleotide sharing. TCRdb's version of the immuneACCESS table is confined to in-frame rearrangements and falls short of the full clone set. An unresolved V gene accounts for under half of the shortfall where checked; the remainder is of unknown origin. From that table come the V and J calls and clone size; the DNA was used to work out D and trimming. The sample table holds 90,000 to 120,000 clones, of which 75% to 80% were seen once. 5.8% of the sample rests with the top ten.

This TCR derives from a man between 60 and 70 years old in good health and CMV-seropositive. The rearranged segments are TRBV4-2 and TRBJ2-5; 9 central bases correspond to TRBD1. The J call may not be correct, given that the DNA end is closer to TRBJ2-7. Specimen: PBMCs. The CDR3 amino acid sequence is: CASSQRTGAYEQYF. The base sequence is TGTGCCAGCAGCCAAAGGACAGGGGCCTACGAGCAGTACTTC.